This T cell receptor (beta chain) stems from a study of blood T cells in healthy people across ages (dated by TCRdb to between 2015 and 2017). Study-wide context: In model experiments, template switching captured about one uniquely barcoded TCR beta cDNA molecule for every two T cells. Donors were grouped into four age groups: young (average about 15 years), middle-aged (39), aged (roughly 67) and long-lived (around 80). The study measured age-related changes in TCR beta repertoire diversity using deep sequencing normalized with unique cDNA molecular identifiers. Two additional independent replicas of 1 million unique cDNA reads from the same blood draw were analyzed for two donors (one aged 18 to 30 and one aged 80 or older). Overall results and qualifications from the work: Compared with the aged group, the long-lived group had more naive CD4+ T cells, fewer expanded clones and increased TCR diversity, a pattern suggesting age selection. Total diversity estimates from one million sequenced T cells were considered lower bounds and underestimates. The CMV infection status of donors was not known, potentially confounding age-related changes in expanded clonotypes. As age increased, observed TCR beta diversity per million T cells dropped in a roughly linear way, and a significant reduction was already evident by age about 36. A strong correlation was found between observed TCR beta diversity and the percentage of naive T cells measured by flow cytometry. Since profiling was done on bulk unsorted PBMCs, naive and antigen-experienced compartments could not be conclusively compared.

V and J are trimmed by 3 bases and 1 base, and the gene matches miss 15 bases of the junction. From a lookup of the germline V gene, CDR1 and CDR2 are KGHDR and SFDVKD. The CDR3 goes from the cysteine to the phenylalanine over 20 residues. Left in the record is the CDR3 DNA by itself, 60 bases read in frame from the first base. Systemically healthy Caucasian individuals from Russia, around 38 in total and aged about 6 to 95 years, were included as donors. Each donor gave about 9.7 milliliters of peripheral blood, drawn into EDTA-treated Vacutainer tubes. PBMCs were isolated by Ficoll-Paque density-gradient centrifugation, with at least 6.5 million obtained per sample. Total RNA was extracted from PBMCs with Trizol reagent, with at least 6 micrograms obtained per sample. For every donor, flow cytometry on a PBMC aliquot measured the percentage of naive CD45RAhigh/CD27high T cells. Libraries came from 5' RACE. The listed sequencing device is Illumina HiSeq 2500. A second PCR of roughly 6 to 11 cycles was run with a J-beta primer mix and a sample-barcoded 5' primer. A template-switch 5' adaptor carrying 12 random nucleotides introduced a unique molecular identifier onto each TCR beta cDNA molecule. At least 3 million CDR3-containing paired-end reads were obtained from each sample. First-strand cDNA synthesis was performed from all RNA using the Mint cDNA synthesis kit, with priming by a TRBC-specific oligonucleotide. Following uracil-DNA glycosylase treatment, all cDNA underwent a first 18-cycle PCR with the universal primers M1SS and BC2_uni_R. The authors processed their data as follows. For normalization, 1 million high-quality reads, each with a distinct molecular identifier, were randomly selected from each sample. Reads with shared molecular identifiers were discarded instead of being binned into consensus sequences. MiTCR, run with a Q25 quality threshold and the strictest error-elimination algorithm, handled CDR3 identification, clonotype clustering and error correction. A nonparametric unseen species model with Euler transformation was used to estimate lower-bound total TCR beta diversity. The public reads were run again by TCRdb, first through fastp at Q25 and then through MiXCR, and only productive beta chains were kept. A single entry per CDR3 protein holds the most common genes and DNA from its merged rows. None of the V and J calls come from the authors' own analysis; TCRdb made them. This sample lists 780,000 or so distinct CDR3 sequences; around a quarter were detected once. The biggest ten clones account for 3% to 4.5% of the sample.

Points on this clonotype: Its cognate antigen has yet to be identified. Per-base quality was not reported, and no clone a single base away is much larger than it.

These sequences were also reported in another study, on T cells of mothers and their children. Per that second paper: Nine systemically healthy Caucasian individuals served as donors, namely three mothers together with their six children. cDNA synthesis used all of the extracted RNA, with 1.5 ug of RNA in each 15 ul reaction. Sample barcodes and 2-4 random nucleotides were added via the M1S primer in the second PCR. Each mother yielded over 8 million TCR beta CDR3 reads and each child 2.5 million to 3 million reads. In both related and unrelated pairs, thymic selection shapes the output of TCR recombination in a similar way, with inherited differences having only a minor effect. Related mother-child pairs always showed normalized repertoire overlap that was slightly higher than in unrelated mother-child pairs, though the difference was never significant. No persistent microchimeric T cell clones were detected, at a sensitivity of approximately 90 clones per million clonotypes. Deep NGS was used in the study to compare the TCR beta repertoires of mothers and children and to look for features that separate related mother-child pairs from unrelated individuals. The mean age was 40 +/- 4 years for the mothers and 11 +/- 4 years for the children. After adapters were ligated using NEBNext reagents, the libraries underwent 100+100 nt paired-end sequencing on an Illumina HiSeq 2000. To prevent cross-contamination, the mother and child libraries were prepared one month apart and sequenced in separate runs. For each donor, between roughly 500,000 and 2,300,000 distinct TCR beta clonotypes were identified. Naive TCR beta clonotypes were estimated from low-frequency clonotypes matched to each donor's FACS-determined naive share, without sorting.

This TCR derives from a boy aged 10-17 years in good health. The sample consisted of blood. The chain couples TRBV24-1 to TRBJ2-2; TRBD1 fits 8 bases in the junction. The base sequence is TGTGCCACCAGTGATAATAAAAAAGCAGGGGGCTTCAGGAACACCGGGGAGCTGTTTTTT. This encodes CATSDNKKAGGFRNTGELFF.